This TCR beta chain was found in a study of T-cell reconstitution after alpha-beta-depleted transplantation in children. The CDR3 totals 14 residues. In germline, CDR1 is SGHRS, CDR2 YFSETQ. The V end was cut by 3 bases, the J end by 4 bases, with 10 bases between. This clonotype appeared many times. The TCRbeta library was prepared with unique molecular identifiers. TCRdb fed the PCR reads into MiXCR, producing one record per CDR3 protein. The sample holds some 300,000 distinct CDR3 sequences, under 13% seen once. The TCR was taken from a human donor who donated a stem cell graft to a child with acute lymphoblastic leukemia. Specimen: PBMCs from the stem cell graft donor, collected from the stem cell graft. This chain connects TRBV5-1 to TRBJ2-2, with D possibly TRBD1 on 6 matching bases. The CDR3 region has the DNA TGCGCCAGCAGCTCGGACAGTCCCACCGGGGAGCTGTTTTTT. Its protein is CASSSDSPTGELFF.